What follows is one TCR beta chain and its context. Its antigen is as yet unknown. The data were taken from a study of T cells in localized non-small cell lung cancer. Study-wide findings and caveats: The study linked higher blood T cell density to longer overall survival. Only one tumor region was sequenced, so heterogeneity remains possible.

Measured with immunoSEQ multiplex PCR; TCRdb has only the in-frame clones, and not every one. There are 40,000 to 65,000 clones in the sample; roughly 83% occur only once, and about 17% lies in the top ten. Per the germline V gene, CDR1 is SGHRS and CDR2 is YFSETQ. The CDR3 is 16 amino acids. V shed 2 bases, J shed 4 bases, and the junction held 11 bases outside the gene matches. The sequences come from peripheral blood mononuclear cells, collected before any cancer treatment. V gene TRBV5-1 combines with J gene TRBJ1-1, with 7 bases aligning to TRBD1. The TCR originated in a man aged 40-75 years with stage III lung adenocarcinoma. The CDR3: CASSFSRQGRGTEAFF. CDR3 in DNA: TGCGCCAGCAGCTTCTCGAGACAGGGACGGGGCACTGAAGCTTTCTTT.